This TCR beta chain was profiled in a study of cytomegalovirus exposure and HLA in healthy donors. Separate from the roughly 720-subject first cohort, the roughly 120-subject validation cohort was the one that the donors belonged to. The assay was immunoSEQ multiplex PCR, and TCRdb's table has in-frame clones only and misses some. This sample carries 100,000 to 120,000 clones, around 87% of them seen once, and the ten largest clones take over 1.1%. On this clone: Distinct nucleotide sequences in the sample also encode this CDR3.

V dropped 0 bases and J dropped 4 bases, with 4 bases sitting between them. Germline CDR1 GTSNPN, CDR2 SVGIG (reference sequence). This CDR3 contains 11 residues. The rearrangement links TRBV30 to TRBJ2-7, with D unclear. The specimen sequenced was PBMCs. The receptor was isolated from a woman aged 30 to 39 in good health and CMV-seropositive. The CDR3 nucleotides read TGTGCCTGGAGTGTACAGTACGAGCAGTACTTC. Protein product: CAWSVQYEQYF.